The following is a T cell receptor (beta chain) sequence with its context. TCRdb's copy holds only in-frame clones and misses some; the assay was immunoSEQ multiplex PCR. The profile shows more than 45,000 clones, approximately 84% of them singletons. The CDR3 runs 15 residues. Germline V CDR1 and CDR2: SQVTM, ANQGSEA. With 7 bases clipped from V and 0 bases from J, the junction kept 7 bases outside the gene matches. This specimen comes from a study of OX40 agonist ivuxolimab in advanced cancers. Study context: Dosing consisted of intravenous ivuxolimab at 0.01 to 10 mg/kg every 2 weeks.

This clonotype was obtained from an adult with an advanced solid tumor such as melanoma, head and neck, liver or kidney cancer. The sample here was CD4+ or CD8+ T cells sorted from blood, taken in a trial of the OX40 agonist ivuxolimab. V is TRBV29-1 and J is TRBJ2-1; 9 nucleotides agree with TRBD1. As DNA, the CDR3 is TGCAGCGCGCCGGGACAGGGTTTCTCCTACAATGAGCAGTTCTTC. Protein product: CSAPGQGFSYNEQFF.